These 25 T cell receptor beta chains came from one sample sequenced in a study of blood T cell repertoires in COVID-19. The repertoire was sequenced with immunoSEQ multiplex PCR; TCRdb's copy has only in-frame clones and lacks some. The sample has some 190,000 clones, 65% to 85% seen once; the top ten hold around 4.5%. The sequencing sample was made of PBMCs or T cells enriched from blood (not recorded which). All receptors derive from a man under 40 with acute COVID-19.

The chain combines TRBV9 with TRBJ2-6, with D perhaps TRBD2 (6 bases). The V gene's germline CDR1 is SGDLS and CDR2 YYNGEE. This CDR3 has 18 amino acids. V was pared by 0 bases and J by 0 bases, with 13 bases between. The CDR3 DNA follows: TGTGCCAGCAGCGTAGGGGGTAGCGGAAGCTCTGGGGCCAACGTCCTGACTTTC. Protein sequence: CASSVGGSGSSGANVLTF.

The gene calls are TRBV19 and TRBJ2-1; D is possibly TRBD2 (6 bases). The germline V gene encodes CDR1 LNHDA and CDR2 SQIVND (reference sequence). Trimming took 7 bases from V and 0 from J, leaving 10 bases between them. This CDR3 spans 14 amino acids. CDR3 sequence (DNA): TGTGCCAGTAATCTAGCGCCCTCCTACAATGAGCAGTTCTTC. Its translation: CASNLAPSYNEQFF.

The rearrangement uses TRBV5-1 and TRBJ1-1; weak D call: TRBD1 (5 bases). V lost 4 bases and J 4 bases, leaving 17 bases between the germline ends. Looked up from germline, CDR1 is SGHRS and CDR2 is YFSETQ. The CDR3 contains 15 residues. The CDR3 DNA is TGCGCCAGCAGCCCGGCGAGAGCAGGGCGCACTGAAGCTTTCTTT. It codes for CASSPARAGRTEAFF.

The chain's CDR3 is CASSPLFLGGSDTEAFF. For the CDR3, the DNA is TGTGCCAGCTCACCCTTGTTTCTTGGGGGGTCGGACACTGAAGCTTTCTTT. The chain uses TRBV18 and TRBJ1-1; D is perhaps TRBD1 (5 bases). V lost 3 bases to trimming and J lost 3 bases, with 20 bases between them. Germline V gene lookup returns CDR1 KGHSH and CDR2 LQKENI. CDR3 length equals 17 residues.

The rearrangement joins TRBV25-1 to TRBJ2-1, with D perhaps TRBD2 (6 bases). Germline-derived CDR1 and CDR2 are MGHDK and SYGVNS. This CDR3 has 14 amino acids. The V end lost 6 bases, the J end lost 7 bases, and 16 bases lay between the germline ends. CDR3 region: CASSTGTAGNEQFF. CDR3 nucleotides: TGTGCCAGCAGCACCGGGACTGCTGGGAATGAGCAGTTCTTC.

The chain is built from TRBV14 and TRBJ2-5; D might be TRBD2 (5 bases). Germline values: CDR1 SGHDN, CDR2 FVKESK. V lost 4 bases and J lost 5, with 20 bases in between. This CDR3 is 16 amino acids long. The CDR3 here is CASSRSGGPRTETQYF. CDR3 coding DNA: TGTGCCAGCAGCCGTTCTGGAGGCCCCAGGACGGAGACCCAGTACTTC.

This sequence joins TRBV11-2 and TRBJ2-5; TRBD2 matches at 13 bases. The CDR3 contains 16 residues. Germline V gene sequence: CDR1 SGHAT, CDR2 FQNNGV. The trim removed 4 bases at V and 2 bases at J, leaving 4 bases unmatched. CDR3 loop: CASSYPGLAGQETQYF. The CDR3 nucleotides are TGTGCCAGCAGCTATCCGGGACTAGCGGGGCAAGAGACCCAGTACTTC.

The rearrangement uses TRBV5-6 and TRBJ2-5, with 8 bases lining up with TRBD1. V dropped 3 bases and J dropped 2; count of bases not matched to a gene: 9. Germline V lookup: CDR1 SGHDT, CDR2 YYEEEE. This CDR3 spans 16 amino acids. CDR3 coding DNA: TGTGCCAGCAGCTCTATCATGCGGACAGGGCAAGAGACCCAGTACTTC. Translation gives CASSSIMRTGQETQYF.

The V gene is TRBV9, the J gene TRBJ2-7; D may be TRBD2 (7 bases). The CDR3 totals 16 residues. Trimming removed 3 bases from V and 5 bases from J, with 21 bases in between. Germline V gene data show CDR1 as SGDLS and CDR2 as YYNGEE. In nucleotides, the CDR3 is TGTGCCAGCAGCGGCCCCTGGGGGGGGCATCGGGACGAGCAGTACTTC. Protein sequence: CASSGPWGGHRDEQYF.

The chain is built from TRBV4-1 and TRBJ2-6; 10 positions match TRBD1. The germline V gene has CDR1 MGHRA and CDR2 YSYEKL. The CDR3 sequence is 21 residues long. J was trimmed by 0 bases and V by 0 bases; bases with no gene match: 11. The CDR3 bases are TGCGCCAGCAGCCAAGATGGCCTCGGGACAGGGGCTCTCTCTGGGGCCAACGTCCTGACTTTC. Encoded protein: CASSQDGLGTGALSGANVLTF.

The chain carries TRBV5-1 and TRBJ1-2, with 10 positions matching TRBD1. This CDR3 comprises 15 residues. Trimming took 3 bases from V and 6 from J; bases not matched to a gene: 8. Germline-derived CDR1 and CDR2 are SGHRS and YFSETQ. As DNA, the CDR3 is TGCGCCAGCAGCTCCGTGGCCGACAGGGGGCATGGCTACACCTTC. The encoded protein is CASSSVADRGHGYTF.

This sequence joins TRBV18 and TRBJ1-6; 10 nucleotides match TRBD1. CDR1 and CDR2 from the germline V gene are KGHSH and LQKENI. Unmatched junction bases numbered 4, after V lost 5 bases and J lost 3 bases. This CDR3 contains 16 residues. The CDR3: CASSTRTGGYNSPLHF. Here the CDR3 DNA reads TGTGCCAGCTCAACTCGGACAGGGGGCTATAATTCACCCCTCCACTTT.

V usage is TRBV5-1 and J usage is TRBJ2-2; 7 bases align to TRBD1. Germline V gene lookup returns CDR1 SGHRS and CDR2 YFSETQ. J was trimmed by 8 bases and V by 2 bases; bases with no gene match: 6. The CDR3 consists of 14 residues. The CDR3 reads CASSFLGGSGELFF. The CDR3 region has the DNA TGCGCCAGCAGCTTCCTAGGGGGCTCGGGGGAGCTGTTTTTT.

The J gene is TRBJ1-2, the V gene TRBV5-1; TRBD1 matches at 7 bases. After removal of 4 bases from V and 3 bases from J, the junction contained 15 bases not matched to a gene. The V gene's germline CDR1 is SGHRS and CDR2 YFSETQ. This CDR3 contains 17 residues. Here the CDR3 reads CASSKEGQSTSDYGYTF. DNA of the CDR3: TGCGCCAGCAGCAAGGAGGGACAGTCAACGTCGGACTATGGCTACACCTTC.

The rearrangement uses TRBV7-9 and TRBJ2-2; tentative D call: TRBD1 (5 bases). V was trimmed by 5 bases and J by 1 base, leaving 5 bases between them. The CDR3 covers 13 residues. Looked up from germline, CDR1 is SEHNR and CDR2 is FQNEAQ (reference sequence). CDR3 amino acids: CASSDRNTGELFF. The CDR3 nucleotides are TGTGCCAGCAGCGACAGGAACACCGGGGAGCTGTTTTTT. The full variable domain, in which reference TRBV7-9 and TRBJ2-2 provide the parts outside the CDR3, is DTGVSQNPRHKITKRGQNVTFRCDPISEHNRLYWYRQTLGQGPEFLTYFQNEAQLEKSRLLSDRFSAERPKGSFSTLEIQRTEQGDSAMYLCASSDRNTGELFFGEGSRLTVL.

The CDR3 loop is CASSVLAGVEADTQYF. CDR3 DNA sequence: TGTGCCAGCAGCGTACTAGCGGGGGTAGAGGCAGATACGCAGTATTTT. The V call is TRBV9, the J call TRBJ2-3; 10 bases agree with TRBD2. Germline V gives CDR1 SGDLS, CDR2 YYNGEE. The CDR3 extends over 16 amino acids. V gave up 1 base and J gave up 4 bases; unmatched junction bases: 6.

This chain links TRBV9 with TRBJ1-1; 7 positions match TRBD1. CDR3 length equals 12 residues. Per the germline V gene, CDR1 is SGDLS and CDR2 is YYNGEE. With 4 bases clipped from V and 5 bases from J, the junction kept 2 bases outside the gene matches. The CDR3 protein is CASSPQGTEAFF. The CDR3 DNA sequence: TGTGCCAGCAGCCCACAGGGGACTGAAGCTTTCTTT.

The chain links TRBV2 to TRBJ1-6, with 9 bases aligning to TRBD1. With V trimmed by 3 bases and J by 6 bases, 6 bases remained unmatched. The CDR3 totals 16 residues. CDR1 SNHLY and CDR2 FYNNEI come from the germline V gene. The CDR3 coding sequence is TGTGCCAGCAGTGATAGGACAGGGGTGATTAATTCACCCCTCCACTTT. Translation: CASSDRTGVINSPLHF.

The genes are TRBV7-9 and TRBJ2-7; no firm D call. The germline V and J ends were trimmed by 8 bases and 2 bases, with 13 bases remaining between them. The length of the CDR3 is 13 residues. The V gene's germline CDR1 is SEHNR and CDR2 FQNEAQ (reference sequence). CDR3 DNA: TGTGCCAGCGAGTCCAGGCAAACCTACGAGCAGTACTTC. It encodes CASESRQTYEQYF.

This sequence joins TRBV18 and TRBJ1-2; D remains unclear. Germline-derived CDR1 and CDR2 are KGHSH and LQKENI. Trimming took 3 bases from V and 8 from J, leaving 16 bases between them. The CDR3 is 14 amino acids. The CDR3 protein is CASSPETWAGGYTF. For the CDR3, the DNA is TGTGCCAGCTCACCTGAGACGTGGGCGGGGGGCTACACCTTC.

This rearrangement joins TRBV25-1 to TRBJ1-2, with D perhaps matching TRBD1 (6 bases). Germline V gene data show CDR1 as MGHDK and CDR2 as SYGVNS. There are 12 residues in the CDR3. V was cut by 4 bases and J by 4 bases, with 7 bases left in between. The CDR3 reads CASSGTAYGYTF. DNA for the CDR3: TGTGCCAGCAGTGGGACAGCCTATGGCTACACCTTC.

About this clone itself: The same CDR3 also results from other DNA sequences found in this sample. V gene TRBV19 combines with J gene TRBJ1-2; 8 bases line up with TRBD1. Germline V gives CDR1 LNHDA, CDR2 SQIVND (reference sequence). The CDR3 consists of 14 residues. Trimming at V came to 2 bases and at J to 2 bases, leaving 1 base not matched to a gene. The CDR3: CASSITGGNYGYTF. Here the CDR3 DNA reads TGTGCCAGTAGTATAACAGGGGGGAACTATGGCTACACCTTC.

The chain is built from TRBV9 and TRBJ1-2, with 11 bases fitting TRBD1. V shed 4 bases and J 8 bases; nucleotides not matched to a gene: 10. The CDR3 contains 15 residues. CDR1 is SGDLS, CDR2 YYNGEE, per germline. The CDR3 loop reads CASSPTGQGDWGYTF. The CDR3 DNA follows: TGTGCCAGCAGCCCGACGGGACAGGGGGATTGGGGCTACACCTTC. Complete variable domain (other parts from reference TRBV9 and TRBJ1-2): DSGVTQTPKHLITATGQRVTLRCSPRSGDLSVYWYQQSLDQGLQFLIQYYNGEERAKGNILERFSAQQFPDLHSELNLSSLELGDSALYFCASSPTGQGDWGYTFGSGTRLTVV.

This clone was recorded once. J is TRBJ2-1 and V is TRBV30, with D possibly being TRBD2 (7 bases). Germline loops: CDR1 GTSNPN, CDR2 SVGIG (reference sequence). CDR3 length: 15 residues. V was cut by 7 bases and J by 4 bases, with 20 bases left in between. The CDR3 protein is CASTTQGGGYNEQFF. Written as DNA, the CDR3 is TGTGCCTCTACCACACAGGGAGGGGGTTACAATGAGCAGTTCTTC.

This rearrangement joins TRBV30 to TRBJ1-5, with 9 bases lining up with TRBD1. The CDR3 is 17 residues long. Germline V gene lookup returns CDR1 GTSNPN and CDR2 SVGIG (reference sequence). The ends lost 0 bases at V and 6 bases at J; junction bases unmatched: 12. CDR3 nucleotide sequence: TGTGCCTGGAGTGTCAAGACAGGGGGTGCTTCGGGTCAGCCCCAGCATTTT. Its protein product is CAWSVKTGGASGQPQHF.